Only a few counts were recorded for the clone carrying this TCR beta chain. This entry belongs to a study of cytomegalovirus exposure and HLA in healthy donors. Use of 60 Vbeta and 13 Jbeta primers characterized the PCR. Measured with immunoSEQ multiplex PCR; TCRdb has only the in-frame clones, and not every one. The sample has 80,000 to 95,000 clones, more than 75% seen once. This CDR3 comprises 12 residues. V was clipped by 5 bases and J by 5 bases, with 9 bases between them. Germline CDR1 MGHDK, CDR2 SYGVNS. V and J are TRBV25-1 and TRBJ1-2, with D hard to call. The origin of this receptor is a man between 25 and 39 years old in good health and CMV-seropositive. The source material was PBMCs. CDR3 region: CASSQGRYGYTF. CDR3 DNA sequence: TGTGCCAGCAGTCAAGGGAGGTATGGCTACACCTTC.